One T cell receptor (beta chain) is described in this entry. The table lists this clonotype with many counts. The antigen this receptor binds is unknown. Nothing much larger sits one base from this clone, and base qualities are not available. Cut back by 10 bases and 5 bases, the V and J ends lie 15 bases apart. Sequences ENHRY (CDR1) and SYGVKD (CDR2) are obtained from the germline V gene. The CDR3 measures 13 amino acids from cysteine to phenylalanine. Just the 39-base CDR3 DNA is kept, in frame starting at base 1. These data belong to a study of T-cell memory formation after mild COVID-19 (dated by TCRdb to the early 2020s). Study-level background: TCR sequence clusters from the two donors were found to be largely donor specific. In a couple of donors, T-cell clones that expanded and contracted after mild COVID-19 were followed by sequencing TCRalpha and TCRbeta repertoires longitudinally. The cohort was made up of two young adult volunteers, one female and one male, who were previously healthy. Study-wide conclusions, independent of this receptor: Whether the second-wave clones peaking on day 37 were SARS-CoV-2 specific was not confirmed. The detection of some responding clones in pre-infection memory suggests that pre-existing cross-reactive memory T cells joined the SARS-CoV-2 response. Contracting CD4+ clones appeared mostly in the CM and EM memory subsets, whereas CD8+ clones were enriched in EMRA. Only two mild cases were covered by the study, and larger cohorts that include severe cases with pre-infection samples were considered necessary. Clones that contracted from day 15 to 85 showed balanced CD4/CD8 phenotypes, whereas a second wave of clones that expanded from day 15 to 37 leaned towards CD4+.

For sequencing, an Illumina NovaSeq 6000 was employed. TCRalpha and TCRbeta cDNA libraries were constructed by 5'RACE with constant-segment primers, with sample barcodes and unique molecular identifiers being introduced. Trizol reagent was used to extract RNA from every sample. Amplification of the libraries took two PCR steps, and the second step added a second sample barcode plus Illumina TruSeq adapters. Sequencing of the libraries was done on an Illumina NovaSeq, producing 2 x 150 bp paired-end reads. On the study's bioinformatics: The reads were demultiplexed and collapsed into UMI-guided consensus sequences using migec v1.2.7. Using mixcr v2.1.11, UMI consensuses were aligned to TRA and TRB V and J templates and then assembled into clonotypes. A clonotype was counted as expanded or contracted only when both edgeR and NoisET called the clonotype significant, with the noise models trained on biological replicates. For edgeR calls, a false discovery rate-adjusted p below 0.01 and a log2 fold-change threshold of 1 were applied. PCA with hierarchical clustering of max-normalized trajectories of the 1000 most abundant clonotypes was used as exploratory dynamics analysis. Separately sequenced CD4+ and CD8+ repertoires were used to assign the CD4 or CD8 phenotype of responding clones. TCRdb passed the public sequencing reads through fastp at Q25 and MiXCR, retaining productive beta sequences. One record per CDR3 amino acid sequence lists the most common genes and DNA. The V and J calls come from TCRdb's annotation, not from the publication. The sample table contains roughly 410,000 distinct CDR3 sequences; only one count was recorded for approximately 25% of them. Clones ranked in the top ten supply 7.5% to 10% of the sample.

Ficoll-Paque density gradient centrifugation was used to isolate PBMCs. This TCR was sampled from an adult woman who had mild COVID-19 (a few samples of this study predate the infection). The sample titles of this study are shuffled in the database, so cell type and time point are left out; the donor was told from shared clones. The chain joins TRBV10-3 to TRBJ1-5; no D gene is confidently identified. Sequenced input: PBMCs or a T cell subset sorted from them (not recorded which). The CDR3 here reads CATGTYVDQPQHF. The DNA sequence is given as TGTGCCACCGGAACCTATGTAGATCAGCCCCAGCATTTT.